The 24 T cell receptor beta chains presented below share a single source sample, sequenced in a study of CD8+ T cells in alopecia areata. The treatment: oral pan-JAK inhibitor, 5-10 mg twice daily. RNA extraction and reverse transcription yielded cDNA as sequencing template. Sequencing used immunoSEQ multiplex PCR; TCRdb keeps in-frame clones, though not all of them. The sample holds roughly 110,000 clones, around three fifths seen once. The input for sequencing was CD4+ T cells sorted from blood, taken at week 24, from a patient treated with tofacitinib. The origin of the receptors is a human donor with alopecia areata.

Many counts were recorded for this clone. DNA for the CDR3: TGTGCCAGCTCAACTTCACGGGACAACTATGGCTACACCTTC. As protein: CASSTSRDNYGYTF. The J gene is TRBJ1-2, the V gene TRBV18; perhaps TRBD1 as D (5 bases). The CDR3 sequence is 14 residues long. CDR1 and CDR2 from the germline V gene are KGHSH and LQKENI. V lost 5 bases and J 2 bases, leaving 12 bases between the germline ends.

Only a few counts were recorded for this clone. CDR3 in DNA: TGTGCCAGCAGGGAACCGGGCCCCAACTATGGCTACACCTTC. It is translated as CASREPGPNYGYTF. J is TRBJ1-2 and V is TRBV2; D is uncertain. Germline V gene data show CDR1 as SNHLY and CDR2 as FYNNEI. The CDR3 loop spans 14 amino acids. V shed 6 bases and J shed 2 bases, with 13 bases lying between them.

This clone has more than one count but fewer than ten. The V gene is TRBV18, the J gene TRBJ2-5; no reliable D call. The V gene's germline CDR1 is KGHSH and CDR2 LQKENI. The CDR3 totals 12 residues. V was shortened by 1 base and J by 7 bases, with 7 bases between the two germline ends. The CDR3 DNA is TGTGCCAGCTCACCACTTGTCGGGACCCAGTACTTC. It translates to CASSPLVGTQYF.

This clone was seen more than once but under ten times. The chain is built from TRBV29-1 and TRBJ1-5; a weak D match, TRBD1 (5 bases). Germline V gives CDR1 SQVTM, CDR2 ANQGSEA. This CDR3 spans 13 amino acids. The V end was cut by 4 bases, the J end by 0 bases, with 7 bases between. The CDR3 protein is CSVARGSNQPQHF. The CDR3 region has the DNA TGCAGCGTTGCTAGGGGTAGCAATCAGCCCCAGCATTTT.

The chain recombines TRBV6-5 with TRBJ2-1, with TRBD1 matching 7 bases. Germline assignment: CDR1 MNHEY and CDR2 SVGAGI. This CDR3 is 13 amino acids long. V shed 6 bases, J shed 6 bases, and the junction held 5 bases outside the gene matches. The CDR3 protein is CASSPGQSNEQFF. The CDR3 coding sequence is TGTGCCAGCAGCCCGGGACAGTCCAATGAGCAGTTCTTC.

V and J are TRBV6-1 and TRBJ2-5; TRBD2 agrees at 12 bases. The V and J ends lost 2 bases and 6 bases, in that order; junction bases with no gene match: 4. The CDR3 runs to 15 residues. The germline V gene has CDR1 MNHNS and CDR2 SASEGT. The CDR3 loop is CASSERTSGAKTQYF. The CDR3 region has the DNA TGTGCCAGCAGTGAACGGACTAGCGGGGCGAAGACCCAGTACTTC.

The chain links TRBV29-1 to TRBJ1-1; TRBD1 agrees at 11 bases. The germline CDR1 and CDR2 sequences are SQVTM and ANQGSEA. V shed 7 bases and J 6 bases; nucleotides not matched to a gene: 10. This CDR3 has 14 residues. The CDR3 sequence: CSGGQGALGPEAFF. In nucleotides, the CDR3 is TGCAGCGGCGGACAGGGGGCCTTGGGTCCTGAAGCTTTCTTT. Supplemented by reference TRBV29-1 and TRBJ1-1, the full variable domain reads SAVISQKPSRDICQRGTSLTIQCQVDSQVTMMFWYRQQPGQSLTLIATANQGSEATYESGFVIDKFPISRPNLTFSTLTVSNMSPEDSSIYLCSGGQGALGPEAFFGQGTRLTVV.

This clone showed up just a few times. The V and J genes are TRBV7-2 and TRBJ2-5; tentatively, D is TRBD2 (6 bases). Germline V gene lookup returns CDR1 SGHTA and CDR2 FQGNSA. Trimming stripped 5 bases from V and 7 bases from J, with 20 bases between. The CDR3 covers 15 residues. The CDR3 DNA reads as TGTGCCAGCAGCCCAATTTCCGGGGGATCGGGGACCCAGTACTTC. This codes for CASSPISGGSGTQYF.

CDR3 sequence: CASTSGGGDTQYF. Here the CDR3 DNA reads TGTGCCAGCACTAGCGGGGGTGGAGATACGCAGTATTTT. V usage is TRBV7-2 and J usage is TRBJ2-3; TRBD2 matches 10 bases. Germline lookup yields CDR1 SGHTA and CDR2 FQGNSA. V dropped 7 bases and J dropped 5; count of bases not matched to a gene: 3. CDR3 length: 13 amino acids.

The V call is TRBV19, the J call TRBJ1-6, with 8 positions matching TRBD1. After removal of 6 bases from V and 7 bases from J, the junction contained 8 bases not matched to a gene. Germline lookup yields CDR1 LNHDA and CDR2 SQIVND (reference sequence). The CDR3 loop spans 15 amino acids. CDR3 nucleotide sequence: TGTGCCAGTAGGACATCAGGGGGCCTAAATTCACCCCTCCACTTT. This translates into CASRTSGGLNSPLHF.

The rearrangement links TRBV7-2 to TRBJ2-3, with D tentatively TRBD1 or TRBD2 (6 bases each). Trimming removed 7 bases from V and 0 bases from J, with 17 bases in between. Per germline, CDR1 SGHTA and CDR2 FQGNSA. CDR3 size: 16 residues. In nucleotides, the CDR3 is TGTGCCAGCACCCTCCGGGGGCAGGGAAGCACAGATACGCAGTATTTT. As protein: CASTLRGQGSTDTQYF.

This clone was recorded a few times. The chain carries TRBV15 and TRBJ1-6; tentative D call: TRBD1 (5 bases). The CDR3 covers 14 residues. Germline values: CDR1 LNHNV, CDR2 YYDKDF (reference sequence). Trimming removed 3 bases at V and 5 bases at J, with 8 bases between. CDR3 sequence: CATSRIGDNSPLHF. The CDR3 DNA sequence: TGTGCCACCAGCAGGATAGGGGATAATTCACCCCTCCACTTT.

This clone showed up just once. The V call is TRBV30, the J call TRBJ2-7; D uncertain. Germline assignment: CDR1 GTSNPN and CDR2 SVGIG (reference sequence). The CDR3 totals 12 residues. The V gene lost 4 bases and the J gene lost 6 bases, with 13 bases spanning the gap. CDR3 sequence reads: CAWNRPSGEQYF. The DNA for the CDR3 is TGTGCCTGGAACCGACCCTCGGGCGAGCAGTACTTC.

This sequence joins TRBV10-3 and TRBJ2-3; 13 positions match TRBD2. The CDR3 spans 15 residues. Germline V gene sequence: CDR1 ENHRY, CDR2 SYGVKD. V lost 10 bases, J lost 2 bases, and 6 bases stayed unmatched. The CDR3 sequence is CATRLAGGSTDTQYF. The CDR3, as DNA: TGTGCCACCAGACTAGCGGGGGGTTCCACAGATACGCAGTATTTT.

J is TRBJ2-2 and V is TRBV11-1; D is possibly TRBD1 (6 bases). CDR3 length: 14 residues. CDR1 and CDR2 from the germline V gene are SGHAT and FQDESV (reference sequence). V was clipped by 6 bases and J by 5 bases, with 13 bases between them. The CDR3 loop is CASRPDQGTGELFF. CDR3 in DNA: TGTGCCAGCAGACCGGATCAGGGGACCGGGGAGCTGTTTTTT.

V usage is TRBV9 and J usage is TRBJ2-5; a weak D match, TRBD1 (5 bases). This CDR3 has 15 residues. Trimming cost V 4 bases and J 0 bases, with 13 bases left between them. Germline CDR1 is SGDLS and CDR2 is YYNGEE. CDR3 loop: CASSFRQNYQETQYF. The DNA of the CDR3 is TGTGCCAGCAGCTTCCGACAGAATTACCAAGAGACCCAGTACTTC.

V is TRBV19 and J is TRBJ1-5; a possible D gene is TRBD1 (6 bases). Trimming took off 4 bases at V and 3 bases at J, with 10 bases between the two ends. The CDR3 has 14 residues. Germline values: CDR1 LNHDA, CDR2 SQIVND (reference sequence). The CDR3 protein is CASSSGQFNQPQHF. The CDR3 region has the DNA TGTGCCAGTAGTAGCGGACAGTTCAATCAGCCCCAGCATTTT.

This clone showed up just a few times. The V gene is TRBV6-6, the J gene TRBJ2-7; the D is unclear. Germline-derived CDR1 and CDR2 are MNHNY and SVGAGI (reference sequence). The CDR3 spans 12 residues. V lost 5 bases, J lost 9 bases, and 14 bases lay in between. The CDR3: CASSPHFTGQYF. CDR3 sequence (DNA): TGTGCCAGCAGTCCGCACTTCACCGGGCAGTACTTC.

CDR3 sequence reads: CATSRDRKELHF. As DNA, the CDR3 is TGTGCCACCAGCAGAGATAGGAAAGAACTCCACTTT. The chain employs TRBV15 and TRBJ1-6, with D unclear. Trimming pared 0 bases from V and 16 bases from J, leaving 10 bases between. The length of the CDR3 is 12 residues. Germline V gene sequence: CDR1 LNHNV, CDR2 YYDKDF (reference sequence).

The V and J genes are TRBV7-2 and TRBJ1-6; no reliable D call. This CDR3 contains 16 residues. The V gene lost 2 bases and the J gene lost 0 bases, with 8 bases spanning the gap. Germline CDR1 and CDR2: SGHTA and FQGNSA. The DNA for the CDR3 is TGTGCCAGCAGCTTAATGGGTGGCTCCTATAATTCACCCCTCCACTTT. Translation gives CASSLMGGSYNSPLHF.

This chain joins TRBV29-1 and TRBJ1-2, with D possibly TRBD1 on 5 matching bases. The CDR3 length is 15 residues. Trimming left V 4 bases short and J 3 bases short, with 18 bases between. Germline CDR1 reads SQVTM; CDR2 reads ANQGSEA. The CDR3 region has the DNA TGCAGCGTTGGAGGACGGTGGGGGATAGACTATGGCTACACCTTC. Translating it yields CSVGGRWGIDYGYTF.

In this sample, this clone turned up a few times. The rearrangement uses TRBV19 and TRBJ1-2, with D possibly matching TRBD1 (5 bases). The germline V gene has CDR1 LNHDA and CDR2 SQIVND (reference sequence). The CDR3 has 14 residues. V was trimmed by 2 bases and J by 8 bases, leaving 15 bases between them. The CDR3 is CASSILRGRYGYTF. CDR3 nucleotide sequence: TGTGCCAGTAGTATATTGAGGGGACGGTACGGCTACACCTTC.

CDR3 protein: CASSVGVSGETQYF. Here the CDR3 DNA reads TGTGCCAGCAGCGTGGGGGTCTCAGGGGAGACCCAGTACTTC. V and J are TRBV9 and TRBJ2-5, with D perhaps TRBD1 or TRBD2 (5 bases each). V was pared by 2 bases and J by 5 bases, with 13 bases between. Germline CDR1 reads SGDLS; CDR2 reads YYNGEE. The CDR3 consists of 14 residues.

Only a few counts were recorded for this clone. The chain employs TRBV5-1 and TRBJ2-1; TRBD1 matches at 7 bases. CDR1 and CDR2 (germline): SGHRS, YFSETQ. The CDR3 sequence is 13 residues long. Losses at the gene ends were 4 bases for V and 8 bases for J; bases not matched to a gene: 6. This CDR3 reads CASSNQGVYEQFF. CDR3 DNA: TGCGCCAGCAGCAACCAGGGGGTTTATGAGCAGTTCTTC.